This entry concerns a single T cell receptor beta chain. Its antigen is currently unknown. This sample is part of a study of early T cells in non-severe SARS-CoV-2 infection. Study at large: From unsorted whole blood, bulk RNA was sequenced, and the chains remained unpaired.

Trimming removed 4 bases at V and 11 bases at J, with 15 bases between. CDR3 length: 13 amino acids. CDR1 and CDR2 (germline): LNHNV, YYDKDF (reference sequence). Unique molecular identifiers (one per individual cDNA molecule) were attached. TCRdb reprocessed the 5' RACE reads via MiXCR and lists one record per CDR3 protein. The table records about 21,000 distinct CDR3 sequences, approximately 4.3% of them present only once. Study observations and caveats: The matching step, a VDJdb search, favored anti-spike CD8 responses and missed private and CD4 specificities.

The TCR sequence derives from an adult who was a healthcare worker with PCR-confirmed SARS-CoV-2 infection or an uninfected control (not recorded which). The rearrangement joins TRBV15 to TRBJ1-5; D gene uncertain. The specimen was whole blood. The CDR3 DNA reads TGTGCCACCAGCACCCCGGAGACACTTGCCCAGCATTTT. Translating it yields CATSTPETLAQHF.